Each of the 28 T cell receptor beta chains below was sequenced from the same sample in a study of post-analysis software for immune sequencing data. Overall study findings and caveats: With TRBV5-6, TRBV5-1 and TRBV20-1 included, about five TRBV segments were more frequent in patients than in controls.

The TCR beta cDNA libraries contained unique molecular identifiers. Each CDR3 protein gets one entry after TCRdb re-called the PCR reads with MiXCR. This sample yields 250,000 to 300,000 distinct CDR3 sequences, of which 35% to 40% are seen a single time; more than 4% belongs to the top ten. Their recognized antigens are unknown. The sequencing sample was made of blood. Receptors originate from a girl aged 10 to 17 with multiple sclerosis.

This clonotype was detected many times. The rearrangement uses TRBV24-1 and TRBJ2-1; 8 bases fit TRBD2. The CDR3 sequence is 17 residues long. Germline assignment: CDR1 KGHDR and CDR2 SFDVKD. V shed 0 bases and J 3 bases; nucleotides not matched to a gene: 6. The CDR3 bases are TGTGCCACCAGTGATTTGAGGGCGGGGGGACTCTACAATGAGCAGTTCTTC. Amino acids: CATSDLRAGGLYNEQFF.

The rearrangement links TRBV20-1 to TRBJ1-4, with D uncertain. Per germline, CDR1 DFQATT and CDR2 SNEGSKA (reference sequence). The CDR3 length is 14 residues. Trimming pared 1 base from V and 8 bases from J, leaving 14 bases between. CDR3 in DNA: TGCAGTGCTAGAGTGGGCAGGAGTTTAGAAAAACTGTTTTTT. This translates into CSARVGRSLEKLFF.

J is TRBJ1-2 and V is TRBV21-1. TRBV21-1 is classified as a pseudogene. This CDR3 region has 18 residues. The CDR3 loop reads CASSKEAVGAALPYGYTF. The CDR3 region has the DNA TGTGCCAGCAGCAAAGAGGCAGTGGGAGCAGCACTTCCCTATGGCTACACCTTC.

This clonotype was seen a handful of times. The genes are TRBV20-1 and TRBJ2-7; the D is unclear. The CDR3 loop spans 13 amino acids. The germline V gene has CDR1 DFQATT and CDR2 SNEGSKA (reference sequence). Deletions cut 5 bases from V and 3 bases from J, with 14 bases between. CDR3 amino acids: CSAPIPGRYEQYF. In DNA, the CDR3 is TGCAGTGCTCCAATCCCAGGCCGCTACGAGCAGTACTTC.

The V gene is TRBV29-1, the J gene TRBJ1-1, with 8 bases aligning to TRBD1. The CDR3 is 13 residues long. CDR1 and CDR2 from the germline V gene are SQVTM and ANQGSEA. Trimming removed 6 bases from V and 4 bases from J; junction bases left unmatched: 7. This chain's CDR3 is CSVEQGGGTEAFF. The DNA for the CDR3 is TGCAGCGTAGAACAGGGGGGGGGCACTGAAGCTTTCTTT.

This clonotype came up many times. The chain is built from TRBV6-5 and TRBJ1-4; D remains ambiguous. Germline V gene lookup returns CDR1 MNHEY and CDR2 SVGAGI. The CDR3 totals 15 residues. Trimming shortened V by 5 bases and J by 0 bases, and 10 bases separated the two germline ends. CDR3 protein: CASSRTRATNEKLFF. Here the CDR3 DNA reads TGTGCCAGCAGTCGGACCCGTGCAACTAATGAAAAACTGTTTTTT.

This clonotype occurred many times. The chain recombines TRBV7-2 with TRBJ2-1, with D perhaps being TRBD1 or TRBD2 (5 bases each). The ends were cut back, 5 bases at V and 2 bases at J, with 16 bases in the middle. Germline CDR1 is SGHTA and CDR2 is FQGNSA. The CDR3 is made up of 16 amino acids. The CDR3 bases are TGTGCCAGCAGCCCGAGGGGCGGGCTAGCCTACAATGAGCAGTTCTTC. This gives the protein CASSPRGGLAYNEQFF.

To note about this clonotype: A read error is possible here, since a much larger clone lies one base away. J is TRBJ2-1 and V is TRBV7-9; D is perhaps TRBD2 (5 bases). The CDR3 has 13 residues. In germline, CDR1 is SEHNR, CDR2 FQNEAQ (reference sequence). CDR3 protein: CAGSLYEGNEQFF. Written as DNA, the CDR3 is TGTGCCGGCAGCTTATACGAGGGAAATGAGCAGTTCTTC.

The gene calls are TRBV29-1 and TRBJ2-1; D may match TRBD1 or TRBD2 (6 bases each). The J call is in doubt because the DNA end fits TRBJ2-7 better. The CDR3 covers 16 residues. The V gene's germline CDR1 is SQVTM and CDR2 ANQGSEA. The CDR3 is CSVEDGAGDSYNEQYF. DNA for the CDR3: TGCAGCGTTGAAGATGGGGCAGGGGACTCCTACAATGAGCAGTACTTC.

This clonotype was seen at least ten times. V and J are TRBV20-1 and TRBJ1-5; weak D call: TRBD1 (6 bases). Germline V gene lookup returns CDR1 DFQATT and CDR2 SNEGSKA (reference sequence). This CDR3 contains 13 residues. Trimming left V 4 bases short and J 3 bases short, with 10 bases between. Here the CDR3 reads CSANGGHNQPQHF. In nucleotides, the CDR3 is TGCAGTGCTAACGGGGGCCACAATCAGCCCCAGCATTTT.

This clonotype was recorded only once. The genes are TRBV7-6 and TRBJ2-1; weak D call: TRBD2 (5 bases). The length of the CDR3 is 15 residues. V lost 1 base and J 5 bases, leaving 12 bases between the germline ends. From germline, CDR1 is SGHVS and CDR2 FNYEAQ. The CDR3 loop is CASSLVQRNDNEQFF. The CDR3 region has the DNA TGTGCCAGCAGCTTAGTCCAGCGGAACGACAATGAGCAGTTCTTC.

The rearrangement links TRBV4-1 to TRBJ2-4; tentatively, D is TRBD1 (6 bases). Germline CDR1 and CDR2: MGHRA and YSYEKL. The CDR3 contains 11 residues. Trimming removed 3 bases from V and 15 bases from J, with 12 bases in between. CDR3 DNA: TGCGCCAGCAGCCAGTCGACAGGACTGTACTTC. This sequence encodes CASSQSTGLYF.

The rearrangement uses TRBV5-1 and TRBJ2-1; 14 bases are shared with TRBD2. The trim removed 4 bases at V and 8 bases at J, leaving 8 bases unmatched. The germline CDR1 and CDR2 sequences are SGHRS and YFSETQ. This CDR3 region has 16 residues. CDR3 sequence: CASSAPRLAGGDEQFF. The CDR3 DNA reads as TGCGCCAGCAGCGCCCCCCGACTAGCGGGGGGGGATGAGCAGTTCTTC.

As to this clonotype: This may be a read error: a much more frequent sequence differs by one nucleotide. CDR3 coding DNA: TGTGCCAGCAGCTTAAGGGCAAGCTATGGCTACACCTTC. This codes for CASSLRASYGYTF. The chain links TRBV7-2 to TRBJ1-2, with no clear D. The CDR3 covers 13 residues. Trimming pared 2 bases from V and 4 bases from J, leaving 8 bases between. From germline, CDR1 is SGHTA and CDR2 FQGNSA.

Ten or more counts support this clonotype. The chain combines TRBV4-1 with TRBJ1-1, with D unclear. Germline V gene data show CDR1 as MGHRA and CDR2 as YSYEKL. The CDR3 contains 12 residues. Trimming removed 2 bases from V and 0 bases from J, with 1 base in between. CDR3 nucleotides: TGCGCCAGCAGCCAACTGAACACTGAAGCTTTCTTT. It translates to CASSQLNTEAFF.

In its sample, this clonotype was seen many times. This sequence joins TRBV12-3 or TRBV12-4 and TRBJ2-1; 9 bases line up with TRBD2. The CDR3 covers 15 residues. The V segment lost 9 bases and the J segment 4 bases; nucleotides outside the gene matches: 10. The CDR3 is CASLGGGGAYNEQFF. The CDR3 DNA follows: TGTGCCAGTTTAGGGGGCGGGGGGGCGTACAATGAGCAGTTCTTC.

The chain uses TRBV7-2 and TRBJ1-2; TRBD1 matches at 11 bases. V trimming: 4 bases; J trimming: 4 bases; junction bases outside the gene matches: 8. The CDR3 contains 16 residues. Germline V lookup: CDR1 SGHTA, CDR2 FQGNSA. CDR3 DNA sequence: TGTGCCAGCAGCTGGACAGGGGGCTCACCCATCTATGGCTACACCTTC. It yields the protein CASSWTGGSPIYGYTF.

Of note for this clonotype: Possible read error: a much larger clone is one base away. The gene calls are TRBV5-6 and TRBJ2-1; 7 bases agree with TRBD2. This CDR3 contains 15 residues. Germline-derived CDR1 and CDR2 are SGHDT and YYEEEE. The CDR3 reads CASSLRSGSYNGQFF. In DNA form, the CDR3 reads TGTGCCAGCAGCTTGCGTAGCGGGTCCTACAATGGGCAGTTCTTC.

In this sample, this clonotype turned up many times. In DNA, the CDR3 is TGTGCCAGCAGTCCGACAGGGGGCTCCCTGATAGCCAAAAACATTCAGTACTTC. This gives the protein CASSPTGGSLIAKNIQYF. The chain joins TRBV28 to TRBJ2-4; 10 bases match TRBD1. V shed 5 bases and J 0 bases; nucleotides not matched to a gene: 10. This CDR3 region has 18 residues. From germline, CDR1 is MDHEN and CDR2 SYDVKM.

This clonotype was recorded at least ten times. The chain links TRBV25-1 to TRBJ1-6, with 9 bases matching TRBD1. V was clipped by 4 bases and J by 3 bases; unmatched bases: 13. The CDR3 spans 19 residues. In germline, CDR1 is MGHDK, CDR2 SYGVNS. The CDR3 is CASSAPGQGPSGYNSPLHF. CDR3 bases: TGTGCCAGCAGTGCCCCGGGACAGGGTCCCTCCGGCTATAATTCACCCCTCCACTTT.

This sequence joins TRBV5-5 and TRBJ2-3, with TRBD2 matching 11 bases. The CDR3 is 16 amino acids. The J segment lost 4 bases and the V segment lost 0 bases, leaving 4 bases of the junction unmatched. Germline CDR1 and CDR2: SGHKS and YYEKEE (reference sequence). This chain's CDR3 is CASSLGLAGIADTQYF. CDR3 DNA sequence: TGTGCCAGCAGCTTGGGACTAGCGGGAATCGCAGATACGCAGTATTTT.

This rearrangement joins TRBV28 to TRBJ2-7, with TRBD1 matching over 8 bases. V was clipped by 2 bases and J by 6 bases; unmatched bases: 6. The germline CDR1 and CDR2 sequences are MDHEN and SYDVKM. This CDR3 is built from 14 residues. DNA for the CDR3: TGTGCCAGCAGTTTAGGACGAGGACAGGGCGAGCAGTACTTC. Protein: CASSLGRGQGEQYF.

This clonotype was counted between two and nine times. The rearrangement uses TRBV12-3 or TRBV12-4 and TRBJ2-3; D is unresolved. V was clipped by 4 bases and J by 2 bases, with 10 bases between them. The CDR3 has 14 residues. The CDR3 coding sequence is TGTGCCAGCAGTTCGGGCGTGATCACAGATACGCAGTATTTT. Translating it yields CASSSGVITDTQYF.

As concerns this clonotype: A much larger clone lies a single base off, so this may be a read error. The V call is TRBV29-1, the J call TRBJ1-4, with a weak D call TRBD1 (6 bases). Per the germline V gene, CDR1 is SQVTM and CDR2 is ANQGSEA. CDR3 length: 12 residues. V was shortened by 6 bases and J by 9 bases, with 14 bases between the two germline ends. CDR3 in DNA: TGCAGCGTCGCACGACAGGCTAAAAAACTGTTTTTT. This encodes CSVARQAKKLFF.

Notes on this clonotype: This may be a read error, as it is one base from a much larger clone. The CDR3 region is CASSLNGGGINNEQYF. The CDR3 coding sequence is TGCGCCAGCAGCTTGAACGGCGGGGGGATAAACAATGAGCAGTACTTC. The rearrangement links TRBV5-1 to TRBJ2-5, with TRBD2 identical over 8 bases. CDR1 SGHRS and CDR2 YFSETQ come from the germline V gene. Trimming at V came to 1 base and at J to 11 bases, leaving 16 bases not matched to a gene. This CDR3 contains 16 residues. The full variable domain, in which reference TRBV5-1 and TRBJ2-5 provide the parts outside the CDR3, is KAGVTQTPRYLIKTRGQQVTLSCSPISGHRSVSWYQQTPGQGLQFLFEYFSETQRNKGNFPGRFSGRQFSNSRSEMNVSTLELGDSALYLCASSLNGGGINNEQYFGPGTRLLVL.

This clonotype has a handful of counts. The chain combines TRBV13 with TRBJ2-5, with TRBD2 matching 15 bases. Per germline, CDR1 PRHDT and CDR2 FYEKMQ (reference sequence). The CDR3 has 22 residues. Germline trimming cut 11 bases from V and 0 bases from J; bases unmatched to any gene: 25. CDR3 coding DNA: TGTGCCGGGGCCAGCAGCTCAAGGCGCGGACTAGCGGGGGGGTTGTACCAAGAGACCCAGTACTTC. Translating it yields CAGASSSRRGLAGGLYQETQYF.

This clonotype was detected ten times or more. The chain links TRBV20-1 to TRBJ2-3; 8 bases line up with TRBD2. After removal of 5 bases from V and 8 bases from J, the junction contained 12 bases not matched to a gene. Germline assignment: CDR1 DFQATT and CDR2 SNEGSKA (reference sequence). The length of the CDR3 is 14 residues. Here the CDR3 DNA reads TGCAGTGCTGCCAGTCCGGGAGGGGGAGGTACGCAGTATTTT. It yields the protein CSAASPGGGGTQYF.

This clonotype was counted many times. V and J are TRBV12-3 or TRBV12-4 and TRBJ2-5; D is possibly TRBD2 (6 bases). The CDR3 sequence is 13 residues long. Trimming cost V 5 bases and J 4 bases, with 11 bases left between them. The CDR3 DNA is TGTGCCAGCAGTCGGGACTTTCGAGAGACCCAGTACTTC. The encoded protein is CASSRDFRETQYF.